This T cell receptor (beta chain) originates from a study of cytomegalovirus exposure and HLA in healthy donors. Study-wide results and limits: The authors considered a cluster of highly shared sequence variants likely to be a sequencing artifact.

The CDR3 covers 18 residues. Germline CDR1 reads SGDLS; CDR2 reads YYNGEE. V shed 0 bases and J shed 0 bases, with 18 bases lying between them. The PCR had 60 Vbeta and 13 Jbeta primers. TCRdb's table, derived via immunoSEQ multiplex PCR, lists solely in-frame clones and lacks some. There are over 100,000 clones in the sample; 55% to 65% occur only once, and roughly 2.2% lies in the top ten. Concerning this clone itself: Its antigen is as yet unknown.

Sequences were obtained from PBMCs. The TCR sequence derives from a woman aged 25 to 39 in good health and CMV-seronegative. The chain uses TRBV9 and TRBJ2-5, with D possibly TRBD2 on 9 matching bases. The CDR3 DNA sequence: TGTGCCAGCAGCGTAGGGCTAGCGGGACAGGAGTACCAAGAGACCCAGTACTTC. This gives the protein CASSVGLAGQEYQETQYF.